This is a list of T cell receptor beta chains from one sample in a study of blood T cell repertoires in COVID-19. Repertoires were generated with immunoSEQ multiplex PCR, while TCRdb's copy carries only in-frame clones and drops some. The sample has approximately 300,000 clones; roughly 90% are singletons. The sequenced sample was peripheral blood. The source of these receptors is a woman aged 45-65 years with active or convalescent COVID-19. CDR3s include the opening cysteine and the closing phenylalanine or tryptophan. Fields, in order: clone size, V gene, D gene, J gene, CDR3 protein, CDR3 DNA. A D gene is named only where the DNA matches it firmly. A row's size may be missing; if present it is once, few, many or a size class.

clone size: .; V gene: TRBV27; D gene: TRBD1; J gene: TRBJ1-2; CDR3 protein: CASSSRQGALMDNYGYTF; CDR3 DNA: TGTGCCAGCAGTTCGAGACAGGGGGCCCTGATGGATAACTATGGCTACACCTTC
clone size: .; V gene: TRBV6-5; D gene: .; J gene: TRBJ1-3; CDR3 protein: CASSDSSSGRNTIYF; CDR3 DNA: TGTGCCAGTTCCGACAGTTCCTCAGGTCGAAACACCATATATTTT
clone size: once; V gene: TRBV6-4; D gene: TRBD1; J gene: TRBJ1-5; CDR3 protein: CASRGQGGNQPQHF; CDR3 DNA: TGTGCCAGCAGGGGACAGGGTGGCAATCAGCCCCAGCATTTT
clone size: .; V gene: TRBV3-1/TRBV3-2; D gene: TRBD1; J gene: TRBJ1-2; CDR3 protein: CASSQDDRAHGYTF; CDR3 DNA: TGTGCCAGCAGCCAAGATGACAGGGCCCATGGCTACACCTTC
clone size: once; V gene: TRBV5-6; D gene: .; J gene: TRBJ1-5; CDR3 protein: CASSSGTTGKGQPQHF; CDR3 DNA: TGTGCCAGCAGCTCGGGGACCACAGGGAAAGGGCAGCCCCAGCATTTT
clone size: .; V gene: TRBV5-5; D gene: .; J gene: TRBJ2-2; CDR3 protein: CASSLGPALVGGELFF; CDR3 DNA: TGTGCCAGCAGCTTGGGTCCGGCACTAGTAGGCGGGGAGCTGTTTTTT
clone size: .; V gene: TRBV6-2/TRBV6-3; D gene: TRBD1; J gene: TRBJ2-7; CDR3 protein: CASSDFRSGTGGYEQYF; CDR3 DNA: TGTGCCAGCAGTGACTTCCGTTCCGGGACAGGGGGATACGAGCAGTACTTC
clone size: once; V gene: TRBV3-1/TRBV3-2; D gene: .; J gene: TRBJ1-1; CDR3 protein: CASIRGTEAFF; CDR3 DNA: TGTGCCAGTATCCGGGGGACTGAAGCTTTCTTT
clone size: .; V gene: TRBV7-9; D gene: TRBD1; J gene: TRBJ2-3; CDR3 protein: CASSGGDRGTDTQYF; CDR3 DNA: TGTGCCAGCAGCGGGGGGGACAGGGGCACAGATACGCAGTATTTT
clone size: .; V gene: TRBV29-1; D gene: .; J gene: TRBJ1-1; CDR3 protein: CSAESQGYDTEAFF; CDR3 DNA: TGCAGCGCAGAATCTCAGGGGTACGACACTGAAGCTTTCTTT
clone size: .; V gene: TRBV13; D gene: .; J gene: TRBJ1-2; CDR3 protein: CASSLESSGFGYTF; CDR3 DNA: TGTGCCAGCAGCTTAGAATCTTCAGGGTTTGGCTACACCTTC
clone size: .; V gene: TRBV16; D gene: .; J gene: TRBJ1-6; CDR3 protein: CASSQAGNSPLHF; CDR3 DNA: TGTGCCAGCAGCCAAGCGGGGAATTCACCCCTCCACTTT
clone size: .; V gene: TRBV18; D gene: .; J gene: TRBJ2-5; CDR3 protein: CASSPFRTENKETQYF; CDR3 DNA: TGTGCCAGCTCACCATTCAGGACAGAAAACAAAGAGACCCAGTACTTC
clone size: .; V gene: TRBV6-2/TRBV6-3; D gene: .; J gene: TRBJ1-5; CDR3 protein: CASSPTLSAGPQHF; CDR3 DNA: TGTGCCAGCAGTCCCACCCTATCCGCGGGGCCCCAGCATTTT
clone size: .; V gene: TRBV6-1; D gene: TRBD1; J gene: TRBJ1-6; CDR3 protein: CASSERGQGVINNSPLHF; CDR3 DNA: TGTGCCAGCAGTGAAAGGGGACAGGGTGTCATAAATAATTCACCCCTCCACTTT
clone size: .; V gene: TRBV6-6; D gene: TRBD1; J gene: TRBJ1-2; CDR3 protein: CASSNPEAGQASGYTF; CDR3 DNA: TGTGCCAGCAGCAATCCGGAAGCGGGACAGGCGTCCGGCTACACCTTC
clone size: .; V gene: TRBV5-5; D gene: TRBD1; J gene: TRBJ2-3; CDR3 protein: CASSPTGDSTDTQYF; CDR3 DNA: TGTGCCAGCAGCCCCACAGGGGATAGCACAGATACGCAGTATTTT
clone size: .; V gene: TRBV6-2/TRBV6-3; D gene: TRBD1; J gene: TRBJ2-5; CDR3 protein: CASSYIGTAQETQYF; CDR3 DNA: TGTGCCAGCAGTTACATCGGGACAGCCCAAGAGACCCAGTACTTC
clone size: once; V gene: TRBV19; D gene: TRBD1; J gene: TRBJ1-2; CDR3 protein: CASSGGQDRLLYGYTF; CDR3 DNA: TGTGCCAGTAGTGGGGGACAGGACCGTCTTCTCTATGGCTACACCTTC
clone size: .; V gene: TRBV4-2; D gene: .; J gene: TRBJ1-4; CDR3 protein: CASSQEEMDEKLFF; CDR3 DNA: TGTGCCAGCAGCCAAGAGGAGATGGATGAAAAACTGTTTTTT
clone size: .; V gene: TRBV21-1; D gene: .; J gene: TRBJ1-5; CDR3 protein: CARTTGYSNQPQHF; CDR3 DNA: TGTGCCAGAACGACAGGGTATAGCAATCAGCCCCAGCATTTT
clone size: .; V gene: TRBV29-1; D gene: .; J gene: TRBJ1-2; CDR3 protein: CSVQARDGYTF; CDR3 DNA: TGCAGCGTGCAGGCCCGTGACGGCTACACCTTC
clone size: .; V gene: TRBV27; D gene: .; J gene: TRBJ2-5; CDR3 protein: CASSTLPGRGETQYF; CDR3 DNA: TGTGCCAGCAGTACCCTTCCCGGCCGAGGGGAGACCCAGTACTTC
clone size: .; V gene: TRBV7-9; D gene: TRBD2; J gene: TRBJ2-1; CDR3 protein: CASSLSTSGGYNEQFF; CDR3 DNA: TGTGCCAGCAGCTTATCAACTAGCGGGGGTTACAATGAGCAGTTCTTC
clone size: once; V gene: TRBV6-5; D gene: .; J gene: TRBJ2-6; CDR3 protein: CASSYSGSGANVLTF; CDR3 DNA: TGTGCCAGCAGTTACTCCGGTTCTGGGGCCAACGTCCTGACTTTC
clone size: .; V gene: TRBV5-8; D gene: .; J gene: TRBJ1-1; CDR3 protein: CASRRELNTEAFF; CDR3 DNA: TGTGCCAGCCGCAGGGAACTAAACACTGAAGCTTTCTTT
clone size: .; V gene: TRBV7-3; D gene: .; J gene: TRBJ2-2; CDR3 protein: CASSFRQANTGELFF; CDR3 DNA: TGTGCCAGCAGCTTTAGACAAGCGAACACCGGGGAGCTGTTTTTT
clone size: .; V gene: TRBV7-8; D gene: .; J gene: TRBJ2-7; CDR3 protein: CASSLSREQYF; CDR3 DNA: TGTGCCAGCAGCTTATCCCGCGAGCAGTACTTC
clone size: .; V gene: TRBV15; D gene: .; J gene: TRBJ2-2; CDR3 protein: CATSRGTQGGELFF; CDR3 DNA: TGTGCCACCTCACGTGGGACTCAAGGGGGGGAGCTGTTTTTT
clone size: .; V gene: TRBV3-1/TRBV3-2; D gene: .; J gene: TRBJ1-4; CDR3 protein: CASSQGGRGVEKLFF; CDR3 DNA: TGTGCCAGCAGCCAAGGTGGCCGGGGAGTCGAAAAACTGTTTTTT
clone size: .; V gene: TRBV28; D gene: .; J gene: TRBJ1-2; CDR3 protein: CASSLSYGYTF; CDR3 DNA: TGTGCCAGCAGTTTGAGTTATGGCTACACCTTC
clone size: .; V gene: TRBV11-2; D gene: .; J gene: TRBJ2-7; CDR3 protein: CASTVDAGRIPKQYF; CDR3 DNA: TGTGCCAGCACCGTAGACGCGGGACGTATCCCCAAGCAGTACTTC
clone size: .; V gene: TRBV6-4; D gene: .; J gene: TRBJ2-7; CDR3 protein: CASSDVSAFFSYEQYF; CDR3 DNA: TGTGCCAGCAGTGATGTTAGCGCGTTTTTCTCCTACGAGCAGTACTTC
clone size: .; V gene: TRBV19; D gene: TRBD2; J gene: TRBJ2-3; CDR3 protein: CASSITSGETTDTQYF; CDR3 DNA: TGTGCCAGTAGTATAACTAGCGGGGAAACCACAGATACGCAGTATTTT
clone size: .; V gene: TRBV18; D gene: .; J gene: TRBJ2-3; CDR3 protein: CASSPSRASTDTQYF; CDR3 DNA: TGTGCCAGCTCACCTTCTCGAGCTAGCACAGATACGCAGTATTTT
clone size: .; V gene: TRBV5-5; D gene: .; J gene: TRBJ1-2; CDR3 protein: CASSLQAGRLNYGYTF; CDR3 DNA: TGTGCCAGCAGCCTCCAAGCAGGCAGATTAAACTATGGCTACACCTTC
clone size: .; V gene: TRBV30; D gene: TRBD1; J gene: TRBJ1-2; CDR3 protein: CAWSDRGSGYGYTF; CDR3 DNA: TGTGCCTGGAGCGACAGGGGCTCCGGCTATGGCTACACCTTC
clone size: .; V gene: TRBV7-2; D gene: TRBD2; J gene: TRBJ2-5; CDR3 protein: CASSETSGGWKTQYF; CDR3 DNA: TGTGCCAGCAGCGAAACTAGCGGGGGGTGGAAGACCCAGTACTTC
clone size: .; V gene: TRBV11-2; D gene: .; J gene: TRBJ2-7; CDR3 protein: CASSLTQRPYEQYF; CDR3 DNA: TGTGCCAGCAGCTTAACCCAGCGTCCCTACGAGCAGTACTTC
clone size: .; V gene: TRBV28; D gene: TRBD2; J gene: TRBJ2-7; CDR3 protein: CASSLTLAGDTSYEQYF; CDR3 DNA: TGTGCCAGCAGCCTTACCCTAGCGGGAGATACATCCTACGAGCAGTACTTC
clone size: .; V gene: TRBV11-2; D gene: .; J gene: TRBJ2-1; CDR3 protein: CASSLEGAGYNEQFF; CDR3 DNA: TGTGCCAGCAGCTTAGAAGGGGCAGGCTACAATGAGCAGTTCTTC
clone size: .; V gene: TRBV6-2/TRBV6-3; D gene: TRBD1; J gene: TRBJ2-5; CDR3 protein: CASSSNGQGGETQYF; CDR3 DNA: TGTGCCAGCAGCTCCAATGGACAGGGAGGAGAGACCCAGTACTTC
clone size: .; V gene: TRBV5-4; D gene: .; J gene: TRBJ2-5; CDR3 protein: CASSLGQDGGTQYF; CDR3 DNA: TGTGCCAGCAGCTTAGGACAGGACGGGGGGACCCAGTACTTC
clone size: .; V gene: TRBV29-1; D gene: .; J gene: TRBJ1-2; CDR3 protein: CSVEDLRAGGYGYTF; CDR3 DNA: TGCAGCGTTGAAGATCTTAGGGCGGGGGGCTATGGCTACACCTTC
clone size: .; V gene: TRBV6-5; D gene: .; J gene: TRBJ2-5; CDR3 protein: CASSSQYQETQYF; CDR3 DNA: TGTGCCAGCAGTTCGCAGTACCAAGAGACCCAGTACTTC
clone size: .; V gene: TRBV7-9; D gene: TRBD2; J gene: TRBJ2-1; CDR3 protein: CASSFRLGGTYNEQFF; CDR3 DNA: TGTGCCAGCAGCTTCCGACTGGGAGGGACCTACAATGAGCAGTTCTTC
clone size: .; V gene: TRBV6-2/TRBV6-3; D gene: .; J gene: TRBJ2-1; CDR3 protein: CASSSPGRNEQFF; CDR3 DNA: TGTGCCAGCAGTTCCCCGGGTCGCAATGAGCAGTTCTTC
clone size: .; V gene: TRBV27; D gene: TRBD2; J gene: TRBJ2-1; CDR3 protein: CASSGLAGEPRSYNEQFF; CDR3 DNA: TGTGCCAGCAGTGGACTAGCGGGAGAGCCCCGCTCCTACAATGAGCAGTTCTTC
clone size: .; V gene: TRBV2; D gene: .; J gene: TRBJ2-7; CDR3 protein: CAGAGGQEGYEQYF; CDR3 DNA: TGTGCAGGAGCGGGGGGACAGGAGGGCTACGAGCAGTACTTC
clone size: .; V gene: TRBV7-2; D gene: TRBD1; J gene: TRBJ1-2; CDR3 protein: CASSLEDRGGYTF; CDR3 DNA: TGTGCCAGCAGCCTCGAGGACAGGGGTGGCTACACCTTC
clone size: .; V gene: TRBV19; D gene: TRBD1; J gene: TRBJ1-1; CDR3 protein: CATRTGGNEGNTEAFF; CDR3 DNA: TGTGCCACCCGGACAGGGGGCAACGAGGGGAACACTGAAGCTTTCTTT
clone size: .; V gene: TRBV19; D gene: .; J gene: TRBJ2-2; CDR3 protein: CASSIAGNTGELFF; CDR3 DNA: TGTGCCAGTAGTATAGCGGGGAACACCGGGGAGCTGTTTTTT
clone size: .; V gene: TRBV27; D gene: .; J gene: TRBJ2-6; CDR3 protein: CASSFDSRSGANVLTF; CDR3 DNA: TGTGCCAGCAGTTTCGACAGTCGCTCTGGGGCCAACGTCCTGACTTTC
clone size: .; V gene: TRBV5-1; D gene: TRBD1; J gene: TRBJ1-3; CDR3 protein: CASSLVWTGGGDTIYF; CDR3 DNA: TGCGCCAGCAGCTTGGTCTGGACAGGGGGCGGCGACACCATATATTTT
clone size: .; V gene: TRBV3-1/TRBV3-2; D gene: .; J gene: TRBJ1-5; CDR3 protein: CASSQDGRANQPQHF; CDR3 DNA: TGTGCCAGCAGCCAAGATGGCAGGGCGAATCAGCCCCAGCATTTT
clone size: .; V gene: TRBV30; D gene: TRBD1; J gene: TRBJ1-4; CDR3 protein: CARQGATNEKLFF; CDR3 DNA: TGTGCCCGACAGGGGGCAACTAATGAAAAACTGTTTTTT
clone size: once; V gene: TRBV14; D gene: .; J gene: TRBJ1-2; CDR3 protein: CASSQEDGGPGYTF; CDR3 DNA: TGTGCCAGCAGCCAAGAAGACGGGGGGCCTGGCTACACCTTC
clone size: .; V gene: TRBV9; D gene: TRBD2; J gene: TRBJ2-3; CDR3 protein: CASSVGVGLAGGSTDTQYF; CDR3 DNA: TGTGCCAGCAGCGTAGGTGTGGGACTAGCGGGAGGATCCACAGATACGCAGTATTTT
clone size: .; V gene: TRBV7-9; D gene: .; J gene: TRBJ2-1; CDR3 protein: CASSSESYNEQFF; CDR3 DNA: TGTGCCAGCAGCTCGGAGTCCTACAATGAGCAGTTCTTC